This T cell receptor beta chain was documented in a study of T cell responses to AZD1222 COVID-19 vaccine. Regarding the study as a whole: It was only after the peak T cell response that any repertoires were sampled.

A word on this clone: As yet, its antigen is unknown.

V lost 7 bases, J lost 5 bases, and 1 base stayed unmatched. Germline V gene lookup returns CDR1 SGHTS and CDR2 YDEGEE. The CDR3 is 11 amino acids. Repertoires were generated with immunoSEQ multiplex PCR, while TCRdb's copy carries only in-frame clones and drops some. The repertoire holds roughly 62,000 clones, with approximately 80% as singletons. The chain couples TRBV5-8 to TRBJ1-2; 8 nucleotides align to TRBD1. This sequence originates from an adult in good health. The source was peripheral blood, collected on day 0 of AZD1222 vaccination. The CDR3 DNA is TGTGCCAGCGGGACAGGATATGGCTACACCTTC. As protein: CASGTGYGYTF.